Below are 8 T cell receptor beta chains sequenced from a single sample in a study of spatial heterogeneity in lung cancer. TCRdb re-called the 5' RACE reads with MiXCR, one entry per CDR3 protein. The sample yields tens of thousands of distinct CDR3 sequences, approximately 12% seen once. Time point defined: sample taken at primary tumor resection. The input material, whole RNA from tumor, nontumor lung or frozen PBMC, was sequenced unsorted. Sequencing was performed on PBMCs, taken at surgery. All receptors derive from a male donor with early-stage non-small cell lung cancer.

This clonotype was counted a few times. The rearrangement uses TRBV9 and TRBJ2-1; 11 bases align to TRBD2. The CDR3 loop spans 18 amino acids. Trimming cost V 3 bases and J 0 bases; bases outside gene matches: 8. Germline V gene lookup returns CDR1 SGDLS and CDR2 YYNGEE. As DNA, the CDR3 is TGTGCCAGCAGCGGAACTAGCGGGAGTAGTCCCTCCTACAATGAGCAGTTCTTC. Its protein is CASSGTSGSSPSYNEQFF.

This clonotype occurred many times. The rearrangement links TRBV10-3 to TRBJ2-7; D is unclear. Trimming took 2 bases from V and 5 from J, leaving 10 bases between them. The germline gives CDR1 ENHRY, CDR2 SYGVKD. This CDR3 region has 13 residues. The CDR3 spells CAISEGAVNEQYF. The CDR3 DNA reads TGTGCCATCAGTGAGGGAGCAGTTAACGAGCAGTACTTC.

Many counts were recorded for this clonotype. V is TRBV7-2 and J is TRBJ1-5, with a tentative D call TRBD1 (6 bases). Trimming stripped 2 bases from V and 6 bases from J, with 14 bases between. The CDR3 is made up of 15 amino acids. The germline gives CDR1 SGHTA, CDR2 FQGNSA. For the CDR3, the DNA is TGTGCCAGCAGCTTAAGCCGGGGGCGCGGTCAGCCCCAGCATTTT. Its protein product is CASSLSRGRGQPQHF. The whole variable domain, remainder taken from reference TRBV7-2 and TRBJ1-5, is GAGVSQSPSNKVTEKGKDVELRCDPISGHTALYWYRQSLGQGLEFLIYFQGNSAPDKSGLPSDRFSAERTGGSVSTLTIQRTQQEDSAVYLCASSLSRGRGQPQHFGDGTRLSIL.

This clonotype has just a few counts. The chain couples TRBV12-3 or TRBV12-4 to TRBJ2-1; D is possibly TRBD2 (5 bases). V shed 3 bases and J shed 3 bases, with 9 bases lying between them. This CDR3 region has 14 residues. CDR3: CASSFSSSYNEQFF. As DNA, the CDR3 is TGTGCCAGCAGTTTTTCTAGCAGCTACAATGAGCAGTTCTTC.

This chain joins TRBV2 and TRBJ1-5; no definite D call. Germline CDR1 reads SNHLY; CDR2 reads FYNNEI. The V and J ends lost 6 bases and 3 bases respectively, with 12 bases between them. This CDR3 comprises 14 residues. The CDR3 DNA sequence: TGTGCCAGCAGAACCCAGACTTTCAATCAGCCCCAGCATTTT. Its protein product is CASRTQTFNQPQHF.

This clonotype came up a few times. The chain has TRBV28 and TRBJ1-3; D call uncertain. This CDR3 contains 14 residues. Germline assignment: CDR1 MDHEN and CDR2 SYDVKM. Deletions cut 4 bases from V and 0 bases from J, with 7 bases between. As DNA, the CDR3 is TGTGCCAGCAGTTCCGGGATCTCTGGAAACACCATATATTTT. Translated, it gives CASSSGISGNTIYF.

This clonotype was picked up a small number of times. This chain uses TRBV12-3 or TRBV12-4 with TRBJ2-3; 12 bases map to TRBD2. V gave up 5 bases and J gave up 2 bases; unmatched junction bases: 8. This CDR3 is built from 17 residues. The CDR3 is CASSPLAGGPSTDTQYF. In DNA form, the CDR3 reads TGTGCCAGCAGTCCCCTAGCGGGAGGGCCATCCACAGATACGCAGTATTTT.

This clonotype was found many times. V is TRBV10-3 and J is TRBJ2-5; 7 bases map to TRBD1. V gave up 11 bases and J gave up 1 base; unmatched junction bases: 7. This CDR3 contains 13 residues. CDR1 is ENHRY, CDR2 SYGVKD, per germline. CDR3 protein: CAAKRGPQETQYF. The CDR3 bases are TGTGCCGCCAAGAGGGGGCCCCAAGAGACCCAGTACTTC.